This TCR beta chain was identified during a study of T cell changes during pregnancy in multiple sclerosis. Germline V gives CDR1 SGHVS, CDR2 FNYEAQ. V lost 5 bases and J lost 0, with 16 bases in between. This CDR3 has 17 amino acids. Here immunoSEQ multiplex PCR was the method, and the copy in TCRdb shows in-frame clones only, minus some. Among roughly 49,000 clones listed, almost 90% were seen once. Specimen: peripheral blood, collected in the first trimester of pregnancy. The clonotype originates from a female donor in good health, enrolled as a control in a pregnancy study. The chain has TRBV7-6 and TRBJ2-2; weak D call: TRBD1 (5 bases). DNA of the CDR3: TGTGCCAGCAGCCCCCTACCGACAGCAGCGAACACCGGGGAGCTGTTTTTT. Translated: CASSPLPTAANTGELFF.